Included here is one TCR beta chain sequence, with context. This specimen comes from a study of blood T cell repertoires in COVID-19. In the study overall: The study drew acute and convalescent COVID-19 samples from the United States, Italy and Spain. From T cells, B-cell-depleted T cells, or PBMCs came the material, which was cDNA or gDNA.

CDR3 length: 14 residues. Trimming removed 5 bases from V and 2 bases from J; junction bases left unmatched: 8. Germline V gene lookup returns CDR1 SQVTM and CDR2 ANQGSEA. Original handling: The assay estimated nucleated cells by amplifying reference gene primers. Produced via immunoSEQ multiplex PCR; TCRdb's table is partial and in-frame only. Clone size and the V and J calls come from that table; the DNA yielded D and trimming. The sample holds 50,000 to 70,000 clones, 80% to 90% seen once. The source of this sequence is a woman aged 55 to 70 with acute or convalescent COVID-19. The chain has TRBV29-1 and TRBJ1-1; 7 nucleotides match TRBD1. The specimen was peripheral blood. CDR3 amino acids: CSVSHRGLNTEAFF. For the CDR3, the DNA is TGCAGCGTTTCTCACAGGGGATTAAACACTGAAGCTTTCTTT.